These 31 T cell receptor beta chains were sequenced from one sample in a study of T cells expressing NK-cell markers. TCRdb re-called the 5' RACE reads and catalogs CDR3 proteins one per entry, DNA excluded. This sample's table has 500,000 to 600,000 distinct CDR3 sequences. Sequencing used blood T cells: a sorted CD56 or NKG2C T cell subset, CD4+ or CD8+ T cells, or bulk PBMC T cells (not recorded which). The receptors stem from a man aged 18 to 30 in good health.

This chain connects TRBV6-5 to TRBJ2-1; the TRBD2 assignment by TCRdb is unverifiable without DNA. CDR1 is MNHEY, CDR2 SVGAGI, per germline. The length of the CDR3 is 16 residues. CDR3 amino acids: CASSWSSSGMVNEQFF.

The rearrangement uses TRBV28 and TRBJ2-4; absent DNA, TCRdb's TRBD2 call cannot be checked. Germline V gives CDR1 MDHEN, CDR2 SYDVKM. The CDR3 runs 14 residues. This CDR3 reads CASRSPLAKNIQYF. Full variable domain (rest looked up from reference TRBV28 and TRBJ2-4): DVKVTQSSRYLVKRTGEKVFLECVQDMDHENMFWYRQDPGLGLRLIYFSYDVKMKEKGDIPEGYSVSREKKERFSLILESASTNQTSMYLCASRSPLAKNIQYFGAGTRLSVL.

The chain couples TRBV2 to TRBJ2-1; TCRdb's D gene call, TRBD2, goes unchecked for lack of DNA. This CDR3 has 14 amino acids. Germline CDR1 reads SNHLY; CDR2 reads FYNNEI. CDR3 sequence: CASGGLAANNEQFF.

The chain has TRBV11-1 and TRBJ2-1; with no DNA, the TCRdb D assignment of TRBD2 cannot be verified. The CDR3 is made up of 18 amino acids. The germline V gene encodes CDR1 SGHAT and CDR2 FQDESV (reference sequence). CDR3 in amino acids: CASSLAAGGPSPYNEQFF.

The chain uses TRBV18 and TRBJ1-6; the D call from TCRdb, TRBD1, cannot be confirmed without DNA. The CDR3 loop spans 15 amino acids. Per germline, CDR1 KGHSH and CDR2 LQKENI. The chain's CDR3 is CASSPGDSLNSPLHF.

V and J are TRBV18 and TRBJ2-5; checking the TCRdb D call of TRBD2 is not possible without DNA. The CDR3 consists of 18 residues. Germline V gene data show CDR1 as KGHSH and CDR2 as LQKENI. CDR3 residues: CASSPPNLAGSYQETQYF.

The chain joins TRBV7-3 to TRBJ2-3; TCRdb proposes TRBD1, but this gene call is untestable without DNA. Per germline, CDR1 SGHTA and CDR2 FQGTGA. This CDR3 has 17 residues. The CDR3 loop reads CASSLRGFSVVTDTQYF. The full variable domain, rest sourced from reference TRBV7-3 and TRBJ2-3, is GAGVSQTPSNKVTEKGKYVELRCDPISGHTALYWYRQSLGQGPEFLIYFQGTGAADDSGLPNDRFFAVRPEGSVSTLKIQRTERGDSAVYLCASSLRGFSVVTDTQYFGPGTRLTVL.

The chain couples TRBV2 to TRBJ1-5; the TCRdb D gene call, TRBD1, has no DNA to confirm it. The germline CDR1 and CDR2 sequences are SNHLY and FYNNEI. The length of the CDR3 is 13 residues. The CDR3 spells CASVQENNQPQHF.

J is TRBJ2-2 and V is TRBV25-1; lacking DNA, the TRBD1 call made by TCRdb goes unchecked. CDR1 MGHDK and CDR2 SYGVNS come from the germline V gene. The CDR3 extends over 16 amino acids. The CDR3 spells CASSGDRRSNTGELFF.

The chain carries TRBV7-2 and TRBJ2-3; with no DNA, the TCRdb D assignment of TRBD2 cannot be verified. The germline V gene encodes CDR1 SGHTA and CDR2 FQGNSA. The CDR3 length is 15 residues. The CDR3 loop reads CASSPNGGVTDTQYF.

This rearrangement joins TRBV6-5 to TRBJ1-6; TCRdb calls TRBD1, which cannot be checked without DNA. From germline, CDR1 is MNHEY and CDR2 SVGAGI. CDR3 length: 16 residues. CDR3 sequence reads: CASSYETGTGNSPLHF.

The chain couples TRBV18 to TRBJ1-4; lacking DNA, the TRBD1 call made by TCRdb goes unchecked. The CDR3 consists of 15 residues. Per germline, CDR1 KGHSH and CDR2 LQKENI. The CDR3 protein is CASSPRDGTNEKLFF.

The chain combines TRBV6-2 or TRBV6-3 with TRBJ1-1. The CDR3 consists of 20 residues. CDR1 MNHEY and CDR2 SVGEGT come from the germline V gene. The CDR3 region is CASSFSALPGAATWNTEAFF.

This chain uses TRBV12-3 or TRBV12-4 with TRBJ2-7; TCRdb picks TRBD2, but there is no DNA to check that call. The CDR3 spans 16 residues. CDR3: CASSPGLAGGRHEQYF.

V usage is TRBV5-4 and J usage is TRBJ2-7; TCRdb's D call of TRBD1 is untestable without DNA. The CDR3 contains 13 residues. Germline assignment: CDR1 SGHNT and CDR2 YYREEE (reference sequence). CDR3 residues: CASSLGPNGEQYF.

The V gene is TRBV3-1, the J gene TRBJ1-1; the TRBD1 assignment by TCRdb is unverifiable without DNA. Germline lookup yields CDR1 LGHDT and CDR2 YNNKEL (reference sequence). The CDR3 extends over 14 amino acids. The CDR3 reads CASSQSGQNTEAFF.

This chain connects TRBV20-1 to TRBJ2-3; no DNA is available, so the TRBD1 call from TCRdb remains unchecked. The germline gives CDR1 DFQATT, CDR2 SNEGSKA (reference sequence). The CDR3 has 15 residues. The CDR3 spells CSGDLRRGSTDTQYF.

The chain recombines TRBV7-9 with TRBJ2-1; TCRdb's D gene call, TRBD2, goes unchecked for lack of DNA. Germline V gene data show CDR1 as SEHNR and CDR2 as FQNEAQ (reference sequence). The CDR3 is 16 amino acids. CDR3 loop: CASSSAGTSGFFGQFF.

The CDR3 sequence is CASRPGQGGYGYTF. The rearrangement links TRBV6-5 to TRBJ1-2; TCRdb's D gene call, TRBD1, goes unchecked for lack of DNA. CDR3 length equals 14 residues. Per germline, CDR1 MNHEY and CDR2 SVGAGI.

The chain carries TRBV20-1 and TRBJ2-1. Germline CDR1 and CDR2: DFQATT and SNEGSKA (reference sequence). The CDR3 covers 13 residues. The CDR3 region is CSARGPPWNEQFF.

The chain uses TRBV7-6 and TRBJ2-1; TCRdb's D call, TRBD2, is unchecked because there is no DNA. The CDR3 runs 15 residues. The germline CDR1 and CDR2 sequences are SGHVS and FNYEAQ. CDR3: CASSFSGREDNEQFF.

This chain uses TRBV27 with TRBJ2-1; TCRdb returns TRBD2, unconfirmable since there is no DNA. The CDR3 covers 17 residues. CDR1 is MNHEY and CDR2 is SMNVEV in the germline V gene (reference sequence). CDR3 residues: CASSPSLLAGGPNEQFF.

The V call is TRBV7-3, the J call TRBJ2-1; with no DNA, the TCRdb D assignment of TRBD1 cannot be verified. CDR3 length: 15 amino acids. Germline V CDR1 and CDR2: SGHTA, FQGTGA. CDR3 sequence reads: CASSLMPGTGNEQFF.

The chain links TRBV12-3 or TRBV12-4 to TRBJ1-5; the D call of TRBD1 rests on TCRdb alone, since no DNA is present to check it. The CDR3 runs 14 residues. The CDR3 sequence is CASSHARGNQPQHF.

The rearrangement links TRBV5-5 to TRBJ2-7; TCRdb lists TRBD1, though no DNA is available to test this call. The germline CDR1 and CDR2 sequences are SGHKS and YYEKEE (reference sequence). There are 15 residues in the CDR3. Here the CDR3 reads CASSLQRGATYEQYF.

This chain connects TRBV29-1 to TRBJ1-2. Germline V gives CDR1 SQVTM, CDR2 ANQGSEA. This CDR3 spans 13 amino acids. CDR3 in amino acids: CSVDLGTAGGYTF.

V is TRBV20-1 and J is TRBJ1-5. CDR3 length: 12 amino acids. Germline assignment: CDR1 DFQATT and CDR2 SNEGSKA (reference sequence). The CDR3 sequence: CSASPESQPQHF.

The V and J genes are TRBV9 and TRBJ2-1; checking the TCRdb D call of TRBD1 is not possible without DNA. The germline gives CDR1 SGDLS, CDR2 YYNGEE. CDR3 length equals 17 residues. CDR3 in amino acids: CASSASPGGASYNEQFF.

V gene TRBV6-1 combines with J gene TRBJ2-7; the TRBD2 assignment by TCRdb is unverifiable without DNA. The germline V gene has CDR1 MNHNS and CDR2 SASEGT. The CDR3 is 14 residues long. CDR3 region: CASSMRGNSYEQYF.

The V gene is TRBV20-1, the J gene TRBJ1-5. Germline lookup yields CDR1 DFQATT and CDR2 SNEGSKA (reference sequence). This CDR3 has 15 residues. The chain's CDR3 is CSASLPGVDNQPQHF.

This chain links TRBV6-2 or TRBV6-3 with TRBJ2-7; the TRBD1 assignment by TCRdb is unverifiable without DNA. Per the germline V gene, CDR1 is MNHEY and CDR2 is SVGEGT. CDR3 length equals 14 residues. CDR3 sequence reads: CASSLPGTGYEQYF.